This T cell receptor (beta chain) was identified during a study of identical twins' blood T cells. Whole-study findings and limits: Mainly, cloneset size products determined shared clonotypes, twins included. Twins reportedly had markedly more similar V usage than unrelated donors, even among out-of-frame TCRbeta clonotypes.

The authors' processing: Each library had about 2.2 to 3.6 million CDR3 reads and about 100,000 to nearly 550,000 clonotypes. Each CDR3 protein is one row after TCRdb ran MiXCR on the 5' RACE reads. TCRdb, not the original authors, processed these V and J calls. The sample has 350,000 to 450,000 distinct CDR3 sequences, 28% seen once. This clonotype was seen many times. Antigen specificity is unknown. The sequence was obtained from a woman aged 18-49 years in good health. The sequencing input was PBMCs.

This CDR3 reads CASKGLAGPDEQFF. The DNA for the CDR3 is TGTGCCAGCAAGGGACTAGCGGGACCTGATGAGCAGTTCTTC. This chain links TRBV6-1 with TRBJ2-1; 13 bases match TRBD2. This CDR3 has 14 amino acids. Germline assignment: CDR1 MNHNS and CDR2 SASEGT. The V segment lost 7 bases and the J segment 8 bases; nucleotides outside the gene matches: 5.